This is a list of T cell receptor beta chains from one sample in a study of response to subunit inactivated influenza vaccine. From the RT-PCR reads, TCRdb called clonotypes with MiXCR, one entry per CDR3 protein. The sample holds fewer than 200,000 distinct CDR3 sequences; around 9% are singletons and the top ten take around 9.9%. The sequencing here drew on non-naive T cells sorted from PBMCs, taken on the day of vaccination. These receptors all come from a man between 50 and 59 years old who received an inactivated influenza vaccine. CDR3s include the opening cysteine and the closing phenylalanine or tryptophan.

v_call: TRBV6-5
j_call: TRBJ2-1
cdr3_aa: CASSYGRGYNEQFF

v_call: TRBV30
j_call: TRBJ1-4
cdr3_aa: CAWGNPGHGKLFF

v_call: TRBV14
j_call: TRBJ1-1
cdr3_aa: CASSQDLPLAEAFF

v_call: TRBV4-1
j_call: TRBJ1-1
cdr3_aa: CASSSWTSEAFF

v_call: TRBV28
j_call: TRBJ2-7
cdr3_aa: CASSLLNGYEQYF

v_call: TRBV10-3
j_call: TRBJ2-2
cdr3_aa: CAISESGRGDGGELFF

v_call: TRBV3-1
j_call: TRBJ1-1
cdr3_aa: CASSQGGATFAEAFF

v_call: TRBV7-9
j_call: TRBJ1-2
cdr3_aa: CASTGSGTVDGYTF

v_call: TRBV29-1
j_call: TRBJ1-1
cdr3_aa: CSVREQGNTEAFF

v_call: TRBV4-1
j_call: TRBJ1-2
cdr3_aa: CASSLRDTPGTGTYGYTF